This T cell receptor beta chain was identified in a study of blood T cell repertoires in COVID-19. Germline values: CDR1 SGHNT, CDR2 YENEEA. This CDR3 comprises 15 residues. The V and J ends lost 4 bases and 5 bases respectively, with 14 bases between them. The table lists this clone with a few counts. TCRdb's table, derived via immunoSEQ multiplex PCR, lists solely in-frame clones and lacks some. The table has roughly 150,000 clones, roughly 87% seen once. The specimen was peripheral blood. The genes are TRBV11-3 and TRBJ2-2, with D possibly matching TRBD2 (6 bases). The receptor was isolated from a human donor in a cohort sampled during active COVID-19. The CDR3 reads CASSSLAALTGELFF. Here the CDR3 DNA reads TGTGCCAGCAGCTCCTTAGCGGCTCTGACCGGGGAGCTGTTTTTT.